These T cell receptor beta chains were read from a single sample in a study of blood T cell repertoires in COVID-19. Method: immunoSEQ multiplex PCR; TCRdb's copy keeps in-frame clones and lacks some. Of roughly 290,000 clones listed, 84% were seen once; the top ten hold less than 20%. Sequences were obtained from peripheral blood. The receptors shown here come from a person aged 70 to 85 with COVID-19, enrolled during active disease. Both conserved end residues are trimmed from each CDR3.

v_gene,CDR3aa
TRBV28,ASSLGTGYLTDTQY
TRBV7-2,ASSLTWTSGGSTDTQY
TRBV19,ASSPQRGGLIDTQY
TRBV21-1,ATHQEGTSGHNEQF
TRBV4-1,ASSQETGRGLSGELF
TRBV28,ASSLLQETQY
TRBV6-5,ASIRQGTTVEQY
TRBV28,ASSLQGQINEKLF
TRBV11-3,ASSLAGVETQY
TRBV6-5,ASSLNSGNTIY
TRBV3-1/TRBV3-2,ARRGQLG
TRBV5-1,ASSLGTAQETQY
TRBV28,ASSTADTFGKTQY
TRBV7-8,ASSLAFRANVLT
TRBV5-4,ASSDTGNTEAF
TRBV9,ASSVDSGGAFHNEQF
TRBV28,ASSFVGRSQPQH
TRBV28,ASSPRTPGNTIY
TRBV5-4,ASSWPDRGLYEQY
TRBV18,ASSRTGPPENIQY
TRBV18,ASSPQGITGDTQY
TRBV7-9,ASSLSTGTGGRETQY
TRBV18,ASSPGTGDYEQY